A selection of T cell receptor beta chains follows, all from one sample in a study of blood T cell repertoires in COVID-19. The protocol was immunoSEQ multiplex PCR, while the TCRdb copy is restricted to in-frame clones and leaves out a portion. The table includes 95,000 to 150,000 clones, around 80% detected once. The source material was peripheral blood. Every receptor here comes from a man in his sixties with active or convalescent COVID-19. Both conserved end residues are part of each CDR3. The D gene is left open where the match is weak. Clone size appears in some rows only: once, few, many, or a class for an expanded clone.

V	D	J	size	CDR3	DNA
TRBV19	-	TRBJ2-5	-	CASSITGWETQYF	TGTGCCAGTAGTATTACGGGATGGGAGACCCAGTACTTC
TRBV19	TRBD2	TRBJ2-1	-	CASNGRAGNEQFF	TGTGCCAGTAACGGGAGGGCCGGGAATGAGCAGTTCTTC
TRBV14	-	TRBJ2-2	few	CASSQDWGAGELFF	TGTGCCAGCAGCCAAGATTGGGGGGCCGGGGAGCTGTTTTTT
TRBV6-5	TRBD2	TRBJ2-7	-	CACGRGGPYEQYF	TGTGCCTGCGGGCGGGGGGGGCCCTACGAGCAGTACTTC
TRBV10-3	TRBD2	TRBJ2-7	-	CAISRTSGRASSYEQYF	TGTGCCATCAGTAGGACTAGCGGGAGGGCCAGCTCCTACGAGCAGTACTTC
TRBV10-3	TRBD2	TRBJ2-1	-	CAISATSVFNEQFF	TGTGCCATCAGTGCCACTAGCGTTTTCAATGAGCAGTTCTTC
TRBV25-1	-	TRBJ1-1	-	CASSESRAAPEAFF	TGTGCCAGCAGTGAATCGAGGGCCGCCCCTGAAGCTTTCTTT
TRBV9	-	TRBJ2-2	-	CASSARAGTGELFF	TGTGCCAGCAGCGCCCGTGCGGGCACCGGGGAGCTGTTTTTT
TRBV7-2	TRBD1	TRBJ2-1	-	CASSLDSGQYNEQFF	TGTGCCAGCAGCCTCGACTCGGGACAGTACAATGAGCAGTTCTTC
TRBV5-1	TRBD2	TRBJ2-7	once	CASSPTSGSYEQYF	TGCGCCAGCAGCCCTACTAGCGGTTCCTACGAGCAGTACTTC
TRBV2	TRBD1	TRBJ1-3	-	CASRKDRGNTIYF	TGTGCCAGCAGGAAGGACAGGGGAAACACCATATATTTT
TRBV7-2	-	TRBJ1-1	-	CASSPDRRTEAFF	TGTGCCAGCAGCCCCGACAGGCGAACTGAAGCTTTCTTT
TRBV9	TRBD1	TRBJ2-1	-	CASSARDRGPGEQFF	TGTGCCAGCAGCGCCCGGGACAGGGGCCCCGGTGAGCAGTTCTTC
TRBV28	-	TRBJ2-7	-	CASRGITGMYEQYF	TGTGCCAGCAGGGGAATTACAGGGATGTACGAGCAGTACTTC
TRBV9	TRBD2	TRBJ2-7	few	CASSSGTTPWEQYF	TGTGCCAGCAGCTCCGGGACTACCCCCTGGGAGCAGTACTTC
TRBV5-6	-	TRBJ2-1	-	CASSDTTDSVGNEQFF	TGTGCCAGCAGCGACACGACAGATTCGGTTGGCAATGAGCAGTTCTTC
TRBV6-4	-	TRBJ1-1	-	CASRKDTNTEAFF	TGTGCCAGCAGGAAGGACACGAACACTGAAGCTTTCTTT
TRBV5-1	-	TRBJ2-7	-	CASSLGSSSYEQYF	TGCGCCAGCAGCTTGGGTTCTTCGTCCTACGAGCAGTACTTC
TRBV5-1	-	TRBJ2-5	-	CASSAGQTPETQYF	TGCGCCAGCAGCGCGGGACAGACCCCAGAGACCCAGTACTTC
TRBV19	TRBD1	TRBJ2-7	-	CASSLGQAHSYEQYF	TGTGCCAGTAGTTTGGGACAGGCCCACTCCTACGAGCAGTACTTC
TRBV19	-	TRBJ1-4	-	CASSVAFGQEKLFF	TGTGCCAGTAGTGTAGCCTTCGGACAGGAAAAACTGTTTTTT
TRBV7-9	TRBD1	TRBJ2-3	-	CASSSPFRTGSTDTQYF	TGTGCCAGCAGCTCCCCCTTCCGGACAGGGTCTACAGATACGCAGTATTTT
TRBV2	TRBD2	TRBJ2-2	-	CASSEQRGITGELFF	TGTGCCAGCAGTGAGCAGCGGGGGATCACCGGGGAGCTGTTTTTT
TRBV19	-	TRBJ1-1	-	CASIAREGYAEAFF	TGTGCCAGTATCGCTCGGGAGGGTTACGCTGAAGCTTTCTTT
TRBV5-6	TRBD1	TRBJ2-3	-	CASSLWTGSTDTQYF	TGTGCCAGCAGCTTGTGGACAGGCAGCACAGATACGCAGTATTTT
TRBV28	-	TRBJ1-6	-	CASSLSQPSSYNSPLHF	TGTGCCAGCAGTTTGTCACAGCCGAGCTCCTATAATTCACCCCTCCACTTT
TRBV19	TRBD2	TRBJ2-1	-	CASSTWTSGGNEQFF	TGTGCCAGTAGTACGTGGACTAGCGGGGGGAATGAGCAGTTCTTC
TRBV11-2	-	TRBJ2-5	once	CASSSYGGRWTQYF	TGTGCCAGCAGCTCCTATGGGGGGAGGTGGACCCAGTACTTC
TRBV9	TRBD2	TRBJ2-1	-	CASSGRTSGGSYNEQFF	TGTGCCAGCAGCGGCCGGACTAGCGGAGGCTCCTACAATGAGCAGTTCTTC
TRBV9	TRBD2	TRBJ2-5	-	CASSVLGLASETQYF	TGTGCCAGCAGCGTACTGGGACTAGCGTCAGAGACCCAGTACTTC
TRBV11-3	-	TRBJ2-1	-	CASSLGPGLANEQFF	TGTGCCAGCAGCTTAGGACCAGGGCTGGCGAATGAGCAGTTCTTC
TRBV7-8	-	TRBJ1-5	-	CASSLGVAQPQHF	TGTGCCAGCAGCTTAGGTGTGGCTCAGCCCCAGCATTTT
TRBV9	TRBD2	TRBJ2-3	-	CASSPPLAGGTDTQYF	TGTGCCAGCAGCCCCCCCCTAGCGGGAGGAACAGATACGCAGTATTTT
TRBV4-3	TRBD2	TRBJ2-7	-	CASSQTSGSYEQYF	TGCGCCAGCAGCCAAACTAGCGGCTCCTACGAGCAGTACTTC
TRBV14	-	TRBJ1-3	-	CASSQWGAGNTIYF	TGTGCCAGCAGCCAATGGGGAGCAGGAAACACCATATATTTT
TRBV4-2	TRBD1	TRBJ2-1	few	CASSQDRGGGQGYNEQFF	TGTGCCAGCAGCCAAGATCGGGGAGGGGGACAGGGCTACAATGAGCAGTTCTTC
TRBV27	TRBD2	TRBJ2-7	-	CASSSLPTSGKAYEQYF	TGTGCCAGCAGTTCTCTCCCCACTAGCGGGAAAGCCTACGAGCAGTACTTC
TRBV5-4	-	TRBJ1-2	-	CASSSVVRPLRYTF	TGTGCCAGCAGTTCTGTAGTCCGTCCTTTACGCTACACCTTC
TRBV7-2	-	TRBJ2-4	-	CASSLESGRAKNIQYF	TGTGCCAGCAGCTTAGAATCCGGCAGGGCGAAAAACATTCAGTACTTC
TRBV6-5	-	TRBJ1-2	-	CASSAGPGYGYTF	TGTGCCAGCAGCGCGGGCCCTGGCTATGGCTACACCTTC
TRBV18	TRBD2	TRBJ2-1	-	CASSPGGGLRNEQFF	TGTGCCAGCTCACCCGGGGGGGGTCTCCGAAATGAGCAGTTCTTC
TRBV6-5	TRBD1	TRBJ1-6	-	CASRGQTHSPLHF	TGTGCCAGCAGGGGACAGACCCATTCACCCCTCCACTTT
TRBV7-3	-	TRBJ2-6	once	CASSLTGDGANVLTF	TGTGCCAGCAGCTTAACCGGGGATGGGGCCAACGTCCTGACTTTC
TRBV7-3	-	TRBJ2-2	-	CASSLTGPEVGELFF	TGTGCCAGCAGCCTTACAGGGCCAGAGGTCGGGGAGCTGTTTTTT
TRBV9	-	TRBJ1-3	few	CASSVGGAAPSGNTIYF	TGTGCCAGCAGCGTTGGAGGCGCGGCTCCCTCTGGAAACACCATATATTTT
TRBV7-2	TRBD2	TRBJ2-2	-	CASSLLTSGPGELFF	TGTGCCAGCAGCCTGCTGACTAGCGGGCCCGGGGAGCTGTTTTTT
TRBV6-2/TRBV6-3	TRBD2	TRBJ2-2	-	CASSGSGRAGGELFF	TGTGCCAGCAGTGGTAGCGGGAGGGCCGGCGGGGAGCTGTTTTTT
TRBV7-6	TRBD2	TRBJ2-7	few	CASSLAAGAAYEQYF	TGTGCCAGCAGCTTAGCAGCGGGAGCGGCCTACGAGCAGTACTTC
TRBV27	TRBD1	TRBJ2-5	-	CASSPDMTGYETQYF	TGTGCCAGCAGTCCCGATATGACAGGGTATGAGACCCAGTACTTC
TRBV18	-	TRBJ1-1	-	CASSPRTQVTEAFF	TGTGCCAGCTCACCACGCACCCAGGTCACTGAAGCTTTCTTT
TRBV5-1	TRBD1	TRBJ2-7	few	CASSRGQGSSYEQYF	TGCGCCAGCAGCCGCGGACAGGGCAGCTCCTACGAGCAGTACTTC
TRBV15	TRBD2	TRBJ2-2	-	CATSMGLAGGPLTGAGELFF	TGTGCCACCAGCATGGGACTAGCGGGAGGGCCTCTCACCGGGGCCGGGGAGCTGTTTTTT
TRBV7-2	-	TRBJ2-5	-	CASSPPSAETQYF	TGTGCCAGCAGCCCGCCTAGCGCCGAGACCCAGTACTTC
TRBV5-1	TRBD1	TRBJ1-1	-	CASSLWTGNTEAFF	TGCGCCAGCAGCTTGTGGACAGGAAACACTGAAGCTTTCTTT
TRBV29-1	-	TRBJ2-7	-	CSVGGQSYEQYF	TGCAGCGTCGGGGGACAGTCCTACGAGCAGTACTTC